The 16 T cell receptor beta chains below were found in one sample sequenced in a study of shared clonotypes between healthy human individuals. Here immunoSEQ multiplex PCR was the method, and the copy in TCRdb shows in-frame clones only, minus some. The table records roughly 2.1 million clones, more than 85% of them present only once. Naive-designated CD8 cells lacked CD45RO, were positively enriched for CCR7, and omitted terminally differentiated effector memory CD45RA+ cells. The sequenced sample consisted of naive CD8+ T cells from PBMCs. All receptors come from a man between 18 and 35 years old in good health. Some clones in this sample may be carry-over from other donors' samples.

CDR3 loop: CASSPTGVNTGELFF. In DNA, the CDR3 is TGTGCCAGCAGCCCGACAGGGGTCAACACCGGGGAGCTGTTTTTT. V gene TRBV7-9 combines with J gene TRBJ2-2; 8 nucleotides match TRBD1. Germline assignment: CDR1 SEHNR and CDR2 FQNEAQ (reference sequence). Germline trimming cut 5 bases from V and 2 bases from J; bases unmatched to any gene: 4. The CDR3 contains 15 residues.

The chain joins TRBV30 to TRBJ1-2; 8 bases fit TRBD1. V lost 8 bases and J lost 6; bases outside the gene matches: 17. Per the germline V gene, CDR1 is GTSNPN and CDR2 is SVGIG (reference sequence). This CDR3 has 15 amino acids. For the CDR3, the DNA is TGTGCCCGGACACTCCTCGACAGGGGATGGGATGGCTACACCTTC. Amino acid sequence: CARTLLDRGWDGYTF.

The chain recombines TRBV7-6 with TRBJ2-5, with TRBD1 matching 9 bases. The germline CDR1 and CDR2 sequences are SGHVS and FNYEAQ. This CDR3 contains 16 residues. V shed 3 bases and J 4 bases; nucleotides not matched to a gene: 9. The CDR3 DNA reads TGTGCCAGCAGCTTGGAACAGGGGGCCCGAGGAGAGACCCAGTACTTC. Translation gives CASSLEQGARGETQYF.

The chain is built from TRBV28 and TRBJ2-1, with 14 nucleotides matching TRBD2. The CDR3 has 17 amino acids. The J segment lost 6 bases and the V segment lost 3 bases, leaving 7 bases of the junction unmatched. Germline CDR1 is MDHEN and CDR2 is SYDVKM. The CDR3 here is CASSFWTSGRLPNEQFF. In DNA, the CDR3 is TGTGCCAGCAGTTTTTGGACTAGCGGGAGGTTACCCAATGAGCAGTTCTTC.

This chain joins TRBV7-8 and TRBJ2-3, with D perhaps TRBD1 (6 bases). The CDR3 runs 13 residues. Trimming cost V 4 bases and J 5 bases, with 10 bases left between them. CDR1 and CDR2 from the germline V gene are SGHVS and FQNEAQ. In DNA form, the CDR3 reads TGTGCCAGCAGCTCTGTAGGGGGAGATACGCAGTATTTT. Translated: CASSSVGGDTQYF.

The chain combines TRBV30 with TRBJ2-7; 8 bases agree with TRBD1. Trimming at V came to 5 bases and at J to 4 bases, leaving 13 bases not matched to a gene. The germline V gene encodes CDR1 GTSNPN and CDR2 SVGIG (reference sequence). The length of the CDR3 is 15 residues. The CDR3 bases are TGTGCCTGGGGCTACGGACAGGGCAAGGTGTACGAGCAGTACTTC. This codes for CAWGYGQGKVYEQYF.

The chain recombines TRBV7-2 with TRBJ2-7; D is ambiguous. Germline CDR1 and CDR2: SGHTA and FQGNSA. The CDR3 covers 14 residues. Trimming shortened V by 1 base and J by 4 bases, and 11 bases separated the two germline ends. The CDR3 protein is CASSLGSPSYEQYF. Written as DNA, the CDR3 is TGTGCCAGCAGCTTAGGGTCCCCTAGTTACGAGCAGTACTTC.

This clone was detected a few times. The chain uses TRBV6-5 and TRBJ1-1; the D is unclear. V lost 11 bases and J 0 bases, leaving 10 bases between the germline ends. Germline CDR1 MNHEY, CDR2 SVGAGI. The CDR3 runs 12 residues. The CDR3 DNA follows: TGTGCCGCGGGATTATTGAACACTGAAGCTTTCTTT. Translated: CAAGLLNTEAFF.

CDR3 DNA: TGTGCCAGCAGTCATCTAGCGTCTCTATCCTACGAGCAGTACTTC. Translating it yields CASSHLASLSYEQYF. The V and J genes are TRBV28 and TRBJ2-7; TRBD2 is a possible D gene (6 bases). Trimming took off 5 bases at V and 1 base at J, with 15 bases between the two ends. Germline CDR1 is MDHEN and CDR2 is SYDVKM. The CDR3 consists of 15 residues. Full variable domain (missing parts from reference TRBV28 and TRBJ2-7): DVKVTQSSRYLVKRTGEKVFLECVQDMDHENMFWYRQDPGLGLRLIYFSYDVKMKEKGDIPEGYSVSREKKERFSLILESASTNQTSMYLCASSHLASLSYEQYFGPGTRLTVT.

This clone was found once. The chain has TRBV28 and TRBJ2-5; 7 nucleotides line up with TRBD1. The J segment lost 3 bases and the V segment lost 1 base, leaving 8 bases of the junction unmatched. The CDR3 is 16 amino acids. Looked up from germline, CDR1 is MDHEN and CDR2 is SYDVKM. The CDR3 is CASSLSPRDRKETQYF. CDR3 coding DNA: TGTGCCAGCAGTTTATCCCCCCGGGACAGAAAAGAGACCCAGTACTTC.

This chain links TRBV9 with TRBJ2-2; 10 bases map to TRBD2. CDR1 and CDR2 from the germline V gene are SGDLS and YYNGEE. After removal of 2 bases from V and 1 base from J, the junction contained 2 bases not matched to a gene. The CDR3 extends over 16 amino acids. The CDR3, as DNA: TGTGCCAGCAGCGTCCAGCGGGAGGGGAACACCGGGGAGCTGTTTTTT. This encodes CASSVQREGNTGELFF.

V usage is TRBV11-2 and J usage is TRBJ2-1, with 16 bases aligning to TRBD2. Germline values: CDR1 SGHAT, CDR2 FQNNGV. Unmatched junction bases numbered 6, after V lost 0 bases and J lost 10 bases. The CDR3 loop spans 17 amino acids. The CDR3 coding sequence is TGTGCCAGCAGCTTAGAACCGGGACTAGCGGGAGGGACGGAGCAGTTCTTC. Translating it yields CASSLEPGLAGGTEQFF.

The chain recombines TRBV27 with TRBJ2-3; D is perhaps TRBD1 (5 bases). The CDR3 has 15 residues. The germline V and J ends were trimmed by 8 bases and 0 bases, with 15 bases remaining between them. Per the germline V gene, CDR1 is MNHEY and CDR2 is SMNVEV (reference sequence). DNA of the CDR3: TGTGCCAGCTCCCGAGTTGACAGAAGCACAGATACGCAGTATTTT. Its protein product is CASSRVDRSTDTQYF.

V and J are TRBV15 and TRBJ2-7, with TRBD1 as a possible D gene (8 bases). The V gene lost 3 bases and the J gene lost 6 bases, with 12 bases spanning the gap. The CDR3 consists of 13 residues. Germline V gene lookup returns CDR1 LNHNV and CDR2 YYDKDF (reference sequence). The chain's CDR3 is CATSRTGEGEQYF. For the CDR3, the DNA is TGTGCCACCAGCAGGACAGGGGAGGGCGAGCAGTACTTC. Based on the CDR3 plus reference TRBV15 and TRBJ2-7, the full variable domain is DAMVIQNPRYQVTQFGKPVTLSCSQTLNHNVMYWYQQKSSQAPKLLFHYYDKDFNNEADTPDNFQSRRPNTSFCFLDIRSPGLGDTAMYLCATSRTGEGEQYFGPGTRLTVT.

The V and J genes are TRBV28 and TRBJ2-5, with 8 bases identical to TRBD1. The CDR3 is 15 amino acids. The junction had 11 bases not matched to a gene; V was cut back by 6 bases and J by 5 bases. Germline V CDR1 and CDR2: MDHEN, SYDVKM. CDR3 protein: CASSLTGAPLETQYF. The CDR3, as DNA: TGTGCCAGCAGCCTGACAGGGGCGCCGTTGGAGACCCAGTACTTC.

This chain uses TRBV6-5 with TRBJ2-2, with a possible D match to TRBD2 (5 bases). Germline CDR1 reads MNHEY; CDR2 reads SVGAGI. This CDR3 is built from 16 residues. Trimming removed 0 bases from V and 6 bases from J, with 14 bases in between. In DNA, the CDR3 is TGTGCCAGCAGTTACTCTTTCGGGCTAGCTCCCGGGGAGCTGTTTTTT. Amino acids: CASSYSFGLAPGELFF.